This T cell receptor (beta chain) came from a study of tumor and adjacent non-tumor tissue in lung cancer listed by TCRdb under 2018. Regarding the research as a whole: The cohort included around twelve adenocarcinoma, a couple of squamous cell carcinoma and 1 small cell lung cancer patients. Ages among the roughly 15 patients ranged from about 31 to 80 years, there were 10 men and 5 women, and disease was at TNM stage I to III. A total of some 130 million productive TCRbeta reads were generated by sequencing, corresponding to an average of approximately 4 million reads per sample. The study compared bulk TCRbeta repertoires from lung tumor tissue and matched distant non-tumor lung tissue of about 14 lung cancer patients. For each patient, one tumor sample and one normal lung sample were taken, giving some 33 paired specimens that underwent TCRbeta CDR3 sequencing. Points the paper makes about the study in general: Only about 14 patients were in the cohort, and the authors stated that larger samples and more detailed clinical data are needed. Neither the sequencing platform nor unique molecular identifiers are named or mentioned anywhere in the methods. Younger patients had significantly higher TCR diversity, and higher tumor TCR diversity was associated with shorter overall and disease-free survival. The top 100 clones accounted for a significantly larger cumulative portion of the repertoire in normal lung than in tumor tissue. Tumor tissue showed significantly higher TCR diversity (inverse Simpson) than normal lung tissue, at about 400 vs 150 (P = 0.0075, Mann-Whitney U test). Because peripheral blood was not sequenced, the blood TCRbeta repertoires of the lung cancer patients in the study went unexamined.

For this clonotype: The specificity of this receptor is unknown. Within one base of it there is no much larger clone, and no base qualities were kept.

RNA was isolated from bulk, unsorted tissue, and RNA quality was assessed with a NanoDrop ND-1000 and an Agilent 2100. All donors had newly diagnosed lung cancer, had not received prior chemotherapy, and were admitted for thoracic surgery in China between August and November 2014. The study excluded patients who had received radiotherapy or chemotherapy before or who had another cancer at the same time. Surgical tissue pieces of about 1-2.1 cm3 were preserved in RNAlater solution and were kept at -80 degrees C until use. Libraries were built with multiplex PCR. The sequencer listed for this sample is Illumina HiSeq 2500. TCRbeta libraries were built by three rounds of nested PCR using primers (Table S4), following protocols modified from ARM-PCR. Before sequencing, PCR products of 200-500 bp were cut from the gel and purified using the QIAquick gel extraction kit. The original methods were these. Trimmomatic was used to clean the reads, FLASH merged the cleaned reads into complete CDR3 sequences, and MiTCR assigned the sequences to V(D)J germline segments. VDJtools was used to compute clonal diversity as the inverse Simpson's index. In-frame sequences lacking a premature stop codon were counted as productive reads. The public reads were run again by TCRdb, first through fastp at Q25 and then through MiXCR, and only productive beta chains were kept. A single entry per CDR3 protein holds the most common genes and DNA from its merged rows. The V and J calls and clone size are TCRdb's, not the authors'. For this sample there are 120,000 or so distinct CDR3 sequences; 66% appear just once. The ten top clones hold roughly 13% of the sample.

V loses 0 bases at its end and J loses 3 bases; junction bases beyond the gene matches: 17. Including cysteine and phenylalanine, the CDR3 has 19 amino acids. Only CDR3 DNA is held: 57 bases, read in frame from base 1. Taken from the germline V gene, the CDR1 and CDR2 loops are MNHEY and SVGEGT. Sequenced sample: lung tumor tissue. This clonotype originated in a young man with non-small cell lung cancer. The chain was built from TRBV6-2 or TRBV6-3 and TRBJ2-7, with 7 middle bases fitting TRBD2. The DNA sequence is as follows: TGTGCCAGCAGTTACTCCGGACAAGCGGGACGCCCTTCTCTCTACGAGCAGTACTTC. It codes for CASSYSGQAGRPSLYEQYF.